This T cell receptor beta chain was recovered during a study of cytotoxic CD8 clonotypes in ibrutinib-treated CLL. Cryopreserved PBMCs were the source of around 2 micrograms of genomic DNA, which went to TCR beta libraries. The germline V gene encodes CDR1 GTSNPN and CDR2 SVGIG (reference sequence). Deletions cut 2 bases from V and 2 bases from J, with 13 bases between. This CDR3 comprises 15 residues. Findings and limits, study-wide: Private clonotypes, not public ones, expanded at ibrutinib response. Increased clonality at ibrutinib response gave way to a return toward baseline at progression.

Here immunoSEQ multiplex PCR was the method, and the copy in TCRdb shows in-frame clones only, minus some. The repertoire consists of 20,000 to 30,000 clones, with roughly 74% occurring once and the leading ten covering about half. Points on this clone: Its antigen remains unidentified.

This specimen was PBMCs, taken after 12 months of ibrutinib treatment. The TCR sequence derives from a human donor with chronic lymphocytic leukemia. This rearrangement joins TRBV30 to TRBJ2-1; tentative D call: TRBD1 (6 bases). In DNA form, the CDR3 reads TGTGCCTGGAGTCTAGAACAGGGCCCCTACAATGAGCAGTTCTTC. Its protein is CAWSLEQGPYNEQFF.